Below are 21 T cell receptor beta chains sequenced from a single sample in a study of Tregs in tolerant kidney transplant recipients. The nonmyeloablative bone marrow transplants came from related graft donors, with transient mixed chimerism. Sequenced by immunoSEQ multiplex PCR; TCRdb stores in-frame clones only, minus some. The sample consists of tens of thousands of clones, 90% to 95% of them appearing once. Sequenced here: CD4+ T cells from blood (PBMCs), sampled 12 months after the transplant. These receptors all stem from a human patient who received a combined kidney and bone marrow transplant. A share of the T cells may be of graft donor origin.

The table lists this clone with a few counts. The chain carries TRBV6-5 and TRBJ2-3; D gene ambiguous. V was shortened by 2 bases and J by 2 bases, with 11 bases between the two germline ends. The CDR3 spans 15 residues. CDR1 and CDR2 from the germline V gene are MNHEY and SVGAGI. The DNA for the CDR3 is TGTGCCAGCAGTTACAGTGGCATAACCACAGATACGCAGTATTTT. Protein sequence: CASSYSGITTDTQYF.

This clone was picked up one time. The V call is TRBV9, the J call TRBJ1-6, with D perhaps TRBD1 (6 bases). This CDR3 has 14 amino acids. Germline CDR1 reads SGDLS; CDR2 reads YYNGEE. The V gene lost 2 bases and the J gene lost 9 bases, with 12 bases spanning the gap. The CDR3 nucleotides are TGTGCCAGCAGCGTCACAGGGAGCGGTTCACCCCTCCACTTT. Translation gives CASSVTGSGSPLHF.

V gene TRBV5-4 combines with J gene TRBJ1-3, with 8 bases matching TRBD1. V lost 4 bases and J lost 4; bases outside the gene matches: 4. The CDR3 has 14 amino acids. Germline CDR1 SGHNT, CDR2 YYREEE (reference sequence). The CDR3 nucleotides are TGTGCCAGCAGCGCGGACAGGGTAGGAAACACCATATATTTT. Its translation: CASSADRVGNTIYF.

This clone was seen once. The chain uses TRBV5-1 and TRBJ2-3, with 8 positions matching TRBD1. The ends lost 3 bases at V and 1 base at J; junction bases unmatched: 13. Germline values: CDR1 SGHRS, CDR2 YFSETQ. The CDR3 extends over 18 amino acids. The CDR3 DNA sequence: TGCGCCAGCAGCTCCTTACCCCAGGGGGCGCTGGGCACAGATACGCAGTATTTT. Amino acids: CASSSLPQGALGTDTQYF.

The CDR3 DNA follows: TGTGCCAGCAGCTTAGAGGGGGCACGTGGGGCCAACGTCCTGACTTTC. Protein sequence: CASSLEGARGANVLTF. The chain combines TRBV11-2 with TRBJ2-6, with D possibly matching TRBD1 (6 bases). Trimming removed 0 bases at V and 3 bases at J, with 9 bases between. The CDR3 is 16 residues long. CDR1 and CDR2 (germline): SGHAT, FQNNGV.

The chain recombines TRBV9 with TRBJ2-1; 8 nucleotides match TRBD2. CDR1 SGDLS and CDR2 YYNGEE come from the germline V gene. CDR3 length: 15 residues. V lost 5 bases, J lost 5 bases, and 9 bases stayed unmatched. In DNA, the CDR3 is TGTGCCAGCAGTCGCACCGGGACTAGTAACAATGAGCAGTTCTTC. Protein sequence: CASSRTGTSNNEQFF.

The chain combines TRBV2 with TRBJ2-4, with 12 bases aligning to TRBD2. The length of the CDR3 is 15 residues. In germline, CDR1 is SNHLY, CDR2 FYNNEI. J was trimmed by 7 bases and V by 4 bases; bases with no gene match: 5. CDR3 sequence (DNA): TGTGCCAGCAGTGGGAGACTAGCGGGAGCTAACATTCAGTACTTC. It specifies CASSGRLAGANIQYF.

The chain recombines TRBV29-1 with TRBJ2-5; 10 bases fit TRBD2. V lost 4 bases and J lost 5; bases outside the gene matches: 10. Germline V CDR1 and CDR2: SQVTM, ANQGSEA. The CDR3 loop spans 15 amino acids. The CDR3 bases are TGCAGCGTTGTATCTCTAGCGGGGGATAGGGAGACCCAGTACTTC. Protein: CSVVSLAGDRETQYF.

The V and J genes are TRBV19 and TRBJ1-1; 7 bases fit TRBD1. The CDR3 runs to 14 residues. V was pared by 6 bases and J by 4 bases, with 8 bases of the junction left unmatched. Looked up from germline, CDR1 is LNHDA and CDR2 is SQIVND (reference sequence). This CDR3 is CASRTTRTGTEAFF. The CDR3 coding sequence is TGTGCCAGTAGGACAACCAGGACAGGCACTGAAGCTTTCTTT.

The chain combines TRBV27 with TRBJ2-3; 8 nucleotides align to TRBD1. The CDR3 contains 14 residues. CDR1 and CDR2 (germline): MNHEY, SMNVEV (reference sequence). Trimming cost V 7 bases and J 1 base; bases outside gene matches: 4. The CDR3 here is CASTDRGGTDTQYF. In nucleotides, the CDR3 is TGTGCCAGCACTGACAGGGGAGGCACAGATACGCAGTATTTT.

The chain combines TRBV5-1 with TRBJ2-1; weak D call: TRBD1 (6 bases). The CDR3 covers 13 residues. From germline, CDR1 is SGHRS and CDR2 YFSETQ. Trimming took 4 bases from V and 7 from J, leaving 12 bases between them. The DNA for the CDR3 is TGCGCCAGCAGCGGCCTGAGGGGGAATGAGCAGTTCTTC. This codes for CASSGLRGNEQFF. Together with reference TRBV5-1 and TRBJ2-1, the CDR3 gives the full variable domain: KAGVTQTPRYLIKTRGQQVTLSCSPISGHRSVSWYQQTPGQGLQFLFEYFSETQRNKGNFPGRFSGRQFSNSRSEMNVSTLELGDSALYLCASSGLRGNEQFFGPGTRLTVL.

The chain combines TRBV11-2 with TRBJ2-7; 7 nucleotides agree with TRBD1. CDR1 SGHAT and CDR2 FQNNGV come from the germline V gene. With V trimmed by 5 bases and J by 4 bases, 14 bases remained unmatched. The CDR3 consists of 16 residues. The CDR3 loop reads CASSPWTGGSRYEQYF. The CDR3 DNA reads as TGTGCCAGCAGCCCCTGGACAGGCGGAAGCCGTTACGAGCAGTACTTC.

V and J are TRBV11-2 and TRBJ2-1, with 10 positions matching TRBD2. CDR3 length equals 15 residues. The V segment lost 2 bases and the J segment 5 bases; nucleotides outside the gene matches: 3. From germline, CDR1 is SGHAT and CDR2 FQNNGV. The CDR3 region has the DNA TGTGCCAGCAGCTTATTCCTAGCGGGAGACAATGAGCAGTTCTTC. Translating gives CASSLFLAGDNEQFF.

J is TRBJ2-7 and V is TRBV7-6; D is perhaps TRBD2 (5 bases). Trimming took off 5 bases at V and 0 bases at J, with 14 bases between the two ends. CDR1 is SGHVS, CDR2 FNYEAQ, per germline. The CDR3 is 15 residues long. CDR3 coding DNA: TGTGCCAGCAGCCGCACCGGGAATGGCTCCTACGAGCAGTACTTC. Its protein is CASSRTGNGSYEQYF.

The V gene is TRBV4-3, the J gene TRBJ2-7; D ambiguous. CDR1 is LGHNA, CDR2 YSLEER, per germline. V dropped 0 bases and J dropped 4 bases, with 7 bases sitting between them. This CDR3 spans 13 amino acids. This chain's CDR3 is CASSQERWYEQYF. The DNA for the CDR3 is TGCGCCAGCAGCCAAGAGCGGTGGTACGAGCAGTACTTC.

V is TRBV7-3 and J is TRBJ2-7, with 12 bases fitting TRBD1. Per germline, CDR1 SGHTA and CDR2 FQGTGA. The trim removed 2 bases at V and 1 base at J, leaving 12 bases unmatched. The CDR3 runs 19 residues. CDR3 amino acids: CASSLRPTGTGGLSYEQYF. In DNA, the CDR3 is TGTGCCAGCAGCTTACGGCCCACAGGGACAGGGGGCCTTTCCTACGAGCAGTACTTC.

The rearrangement links TRBV30 to TRBJ1-2; D is unresolved. V lost 7 bases to trimming and J lost 0 bases, with 6 bases between them. The CDR3 spans 11 residues. Germline V gene lookup returns CDR1 GTSNPN and CDR2 SVGIG (reference sequence). Here the CDR3 reads CASEANYGYTF. In DNA form, the CDR3 reads TGTGCCTCAGAGGCTAACTATGGCTACACCTTC.

CDR3 sequence reads: CASSSHLHRAGQPQHF. The CDR3 nucleotides read TGTGCCAGCAGTTCCCACCTTCACAGGGCAGGCCAGCCCCAGCATTTT. The chain carries TRBV28 and TRBJ1-5, with a tentative D call TRBD1 (6 bases). The CDR3 covers 16 residues. V lost 4 bases and J 7 bases, leaving 20 bases between the germline ends. Germline CDR1 is MDHEN and CDR2 is SYDVKM.

The gene calls are TRBV15 and TRBJ2-5, with no clear D. The J call may be faulty, since TRBJ2-7 better matches the DNA end. CDR3 length: 14 residues. CDR1 LNHNV and CDR2 YYDKDF come from the germline V gene (reference sequence). CDR3 sequence: CATSRVVGPYEQYF. CDR3 DNA: TGTGCCACCAGCAGAGTTGTGGGCCCCTACGAGCAGTACTTC.

The chain is built from TRBV5-1 and TRBJ2-7; D gene uncertain. The CDR3 spans 13 residues. The V end was cut by 1 base, the J end by 3 bases, with 8 bases between. CDR1 and CDR2 (germline): SGHRS, YFSETQ. The CDR3 loop is CASSLQQYYEQYF. The CDR3 bases are TGCGCCAGCAGCTTGCAACAGTACTACGAGCAGTACTTC.

The DNA of the CDR3 is TGCGCCAGCAGCTTTACCCCCAGGGGGTCGGAGGGCATCAATCAGCCCCAGCATTTT. Translated, it gives CASSFTPRGSEGINQPQHF. The chain has TRBV5-1 and TRBJ1-5, with 7 bases aligning to TRBD1. V lost 2 bases to trimming and J lost 3 bases; unmatched junction nucleotides: 17. The CDR3 contains 19 residues. Germline V gene sequence: CDR1 SGHRS, CDR2 YFSETQ.